The 3 T cell receptor beta chains below come from one sample, sequenced in a study of blood T cells in healthy people across ages (dated by TCRdb to the mid-2010s). Libraries were made using 5' RACE. The sequencing machine was an Illumina HiSeq 2500. A second PCR of about 6 to 11 cycles was run with a J-beta primer mix and a sample-barcoded 5' primer. The public reads were run again by TCRdb, first through fastp at Q25 and then through MiXCR, and only productive beta chains were kept. A single entry per CDR3 protein holds the most common genes and DNA from its merged rows. Present in this sample are 790,000 or so distinct CDR3 sequences, roughly 50% of which were seen just once. The ten largest clones add up to around 24% of the sample. The material sequenced was blood. The source is a man in his forties in good health.

This chain joins TRBV6-1 and TRBJ2-7; a possible D gene is TRBD2 (6 bases). The V and J ends lost 2 bases and 12 bases respectively, with 14 bases between them. The CDR3 runs 12 residues. CDR1 is MNHNS, CDR2 SASEGT, per germline. The CDR3 region has the DNA TGTGCCAGCAGTGAAATCCCATGGGGGGTGTACTTC. It encodes CASSEIPWGVYF.

This CDR3 is CASSLKLTVYGYTF. DNA of the CDR3: TGTGCCAGCAGTCTTAAATTGACAGTCTATGGCTACACCTTC. The chain combines TRBV28 with TRBJ1-2, with D possibly TRBD1 on 5 matching bases. The germline V gene has CDR1 MDHEN and CDR2 SYDVKM. This CDR3 region has 14 residues. V shed 5 bases and J shed 4 bases, with 14 bases lying between them.

The chain carries TRBV15 and TRBJ1-4; no reliable D call. CDR3 size: 20 residues. Between the trimmed V and J ends, which lost 0 bases and 4 bases, there was a span of 24 bases. CDR1 and CDR2 from the germline V gene are LNHNV and YYDKDF (reference sequence). CDR3 in DNA: TGTGCCACCAGCAGAGATACTAGGCCATCGTTAATTGTCGGTAATGAAAAACTGTTTTTT. Translation: CATSRDTRPSLIVGNEKLFF.